The T cell receptor beta chain under discussion was sequenced for a study of T-cell reconstitution after alpha-beta-depleted transplantation in children. Study-wide results and caveats: T-cell counts and diversity at one year following transplant were attributed mainly to newly produced T cells. Several hundred graft clones that had expanded were reportedly the source of alpha-beta T cells about two months after transplant.

This sample's TCRbeta library carried unique molecular identifier barcodes. A single record per CDR3 protein comes from TCRdb applying MiXCR to the PCR reads. The table has 670,000 or so distinct CDR3 sequences, under 15% seen once. This clonotype was seen a few times. What it recognizes is unknown. In germline, CDR1 is SGHRS, CDR2 YFSETQ. The CDR3 has 13 amino acids. Trimming removed 3 bases at V and 2 bases at J, with 8 bases between. This receptor was taken from a girl aged 2 to 10 with congenital amegakaryocytic thrombocytopenia, due to receive a stem cell transplant. The material was PBMCs, obtained before TCRalphabeta/CD19-depleted stem cell transplant. V gene TRBV5-1 combines with J gene TRBJ1-1; D gene uncertain. The CDR3 DNA is TGCGCCAGCAGCTCAAAACAAAACACTGAAGCTTTCTTT. It specifies CASSSKQNTEAFF.